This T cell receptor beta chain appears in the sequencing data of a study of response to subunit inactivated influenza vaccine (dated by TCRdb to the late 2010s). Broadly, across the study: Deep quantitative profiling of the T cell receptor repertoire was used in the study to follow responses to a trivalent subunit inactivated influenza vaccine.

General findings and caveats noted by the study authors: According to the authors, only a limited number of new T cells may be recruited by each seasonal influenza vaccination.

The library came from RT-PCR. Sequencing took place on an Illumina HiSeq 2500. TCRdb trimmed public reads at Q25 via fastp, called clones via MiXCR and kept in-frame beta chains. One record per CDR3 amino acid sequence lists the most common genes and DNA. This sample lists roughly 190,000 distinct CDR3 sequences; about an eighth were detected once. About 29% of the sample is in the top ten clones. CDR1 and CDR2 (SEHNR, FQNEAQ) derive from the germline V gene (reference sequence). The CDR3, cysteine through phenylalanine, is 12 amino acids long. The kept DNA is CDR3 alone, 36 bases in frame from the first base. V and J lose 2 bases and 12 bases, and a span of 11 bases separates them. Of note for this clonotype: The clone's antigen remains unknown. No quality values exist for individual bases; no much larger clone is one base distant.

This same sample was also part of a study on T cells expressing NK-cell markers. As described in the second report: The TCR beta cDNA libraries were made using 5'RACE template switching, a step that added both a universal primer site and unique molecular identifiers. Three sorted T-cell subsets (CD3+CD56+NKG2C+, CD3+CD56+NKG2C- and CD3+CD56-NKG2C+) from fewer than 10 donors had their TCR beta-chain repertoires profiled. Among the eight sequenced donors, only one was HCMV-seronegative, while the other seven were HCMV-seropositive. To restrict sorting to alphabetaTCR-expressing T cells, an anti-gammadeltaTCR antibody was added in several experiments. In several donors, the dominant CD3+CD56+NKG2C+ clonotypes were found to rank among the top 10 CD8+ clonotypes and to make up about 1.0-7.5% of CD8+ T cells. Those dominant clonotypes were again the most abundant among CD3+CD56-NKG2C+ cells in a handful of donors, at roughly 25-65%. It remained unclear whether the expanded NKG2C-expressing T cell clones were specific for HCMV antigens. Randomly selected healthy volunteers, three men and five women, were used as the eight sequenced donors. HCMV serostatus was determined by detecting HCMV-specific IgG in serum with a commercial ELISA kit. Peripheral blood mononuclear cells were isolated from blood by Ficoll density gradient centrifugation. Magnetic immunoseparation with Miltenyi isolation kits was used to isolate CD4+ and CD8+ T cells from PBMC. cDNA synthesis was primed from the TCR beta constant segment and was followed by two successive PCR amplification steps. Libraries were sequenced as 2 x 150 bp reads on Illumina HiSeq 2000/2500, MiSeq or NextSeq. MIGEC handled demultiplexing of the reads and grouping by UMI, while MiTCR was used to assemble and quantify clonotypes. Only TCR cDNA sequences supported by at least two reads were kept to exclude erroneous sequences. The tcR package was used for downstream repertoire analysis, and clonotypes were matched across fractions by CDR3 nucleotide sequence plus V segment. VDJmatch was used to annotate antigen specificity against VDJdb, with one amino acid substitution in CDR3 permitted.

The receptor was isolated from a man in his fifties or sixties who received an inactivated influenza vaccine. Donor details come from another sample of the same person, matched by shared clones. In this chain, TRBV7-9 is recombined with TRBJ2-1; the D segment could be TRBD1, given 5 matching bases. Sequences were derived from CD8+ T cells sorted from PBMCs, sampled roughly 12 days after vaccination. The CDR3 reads CASSLRTNLQFF. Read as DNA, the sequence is TGTGCCAGCAGCTTAAGGACAAATCTGCAGTTCTTC.